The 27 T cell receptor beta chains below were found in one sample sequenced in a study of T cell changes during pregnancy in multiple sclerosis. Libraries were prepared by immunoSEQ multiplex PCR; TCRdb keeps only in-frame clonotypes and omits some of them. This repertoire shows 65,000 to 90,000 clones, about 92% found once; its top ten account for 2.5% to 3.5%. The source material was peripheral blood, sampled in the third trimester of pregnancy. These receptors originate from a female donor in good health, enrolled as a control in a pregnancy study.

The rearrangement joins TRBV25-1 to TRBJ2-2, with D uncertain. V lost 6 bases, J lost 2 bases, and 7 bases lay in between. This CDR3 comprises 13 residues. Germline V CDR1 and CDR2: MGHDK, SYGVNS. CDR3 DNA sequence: TGTGCCAGCAGCGCAGTAAACACCGGGGAGCTGTTTTTT. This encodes CASSAVNTGELFF. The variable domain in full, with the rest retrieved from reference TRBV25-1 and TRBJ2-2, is EADIYQTPRYLVIGTGKKITLECSQTMGHDKMYWYQQDPGMELHLIHYSYGVNSTEKGDLSSESTVSRIRTEHFPLTLESARPSHTSQYLCASSAVNTGELFFGEGSRLTVL.

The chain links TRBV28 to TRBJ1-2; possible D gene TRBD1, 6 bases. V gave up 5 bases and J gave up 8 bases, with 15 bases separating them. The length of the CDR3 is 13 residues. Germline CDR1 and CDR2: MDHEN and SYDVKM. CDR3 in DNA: TGTGCCAGCAGTCGGACAGCGGCTTACGGCTACACCTTC. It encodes CASSRTAAYGYTF.

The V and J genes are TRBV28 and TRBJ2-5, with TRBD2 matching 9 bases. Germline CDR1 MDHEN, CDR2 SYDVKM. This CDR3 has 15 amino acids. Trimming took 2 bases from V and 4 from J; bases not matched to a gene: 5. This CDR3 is CASSLRAGGLETQYF. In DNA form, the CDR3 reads TGTGCCAGCAGTTTAAGGGCGGGGGGGCTAGAGACCCAGTACTTC.

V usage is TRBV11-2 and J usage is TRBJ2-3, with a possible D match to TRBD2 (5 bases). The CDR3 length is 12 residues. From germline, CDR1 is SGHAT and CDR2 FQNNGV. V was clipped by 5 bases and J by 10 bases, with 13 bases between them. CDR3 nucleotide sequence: TGTGCCAGCAGCCAACGGGGTCTTTCGCAGTATTTT. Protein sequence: CASSQRGLSQYF.

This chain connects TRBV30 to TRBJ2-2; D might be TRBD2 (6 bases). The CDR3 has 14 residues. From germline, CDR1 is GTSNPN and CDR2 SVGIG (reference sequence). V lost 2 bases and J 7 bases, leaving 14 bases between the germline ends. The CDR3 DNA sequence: TGTGCCTGGAGTCGTGGCACCGGGGGCGGGGAGCTGTTTTTT. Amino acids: CAWSRGTGGGELFF.

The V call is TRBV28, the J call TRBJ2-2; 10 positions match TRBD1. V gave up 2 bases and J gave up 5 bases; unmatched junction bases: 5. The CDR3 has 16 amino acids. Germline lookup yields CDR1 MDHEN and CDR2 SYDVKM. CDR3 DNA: TGTGCCAGCAGTTTAGGGGGACAGGGGCATACCGGGGAGCTGTTTTTT. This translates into CASSLGGQGHTGELFF.

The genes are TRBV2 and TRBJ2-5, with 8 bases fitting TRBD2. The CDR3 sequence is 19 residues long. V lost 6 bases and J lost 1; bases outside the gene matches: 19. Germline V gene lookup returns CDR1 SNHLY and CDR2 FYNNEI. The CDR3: CASSTGAGGPWMVQETQYF. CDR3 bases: TGTGCCAGCAGCACCGGGGCGGGAGGCCCTTGGATGGTCCAAGAGACCCAGTACTTC.

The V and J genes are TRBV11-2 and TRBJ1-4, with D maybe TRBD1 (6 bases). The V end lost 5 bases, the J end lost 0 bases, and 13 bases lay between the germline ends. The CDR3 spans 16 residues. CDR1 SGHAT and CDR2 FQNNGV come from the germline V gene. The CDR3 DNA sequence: TGTGCCAGCAGCCCAGGGGTACGTGCAACTAATGAAAAACTGTTTTTT. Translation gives CASSPGVRATNEKLFF. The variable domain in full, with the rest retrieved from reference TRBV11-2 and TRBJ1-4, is EAGVAQSPRYKIIEKRQSVAFWCNPISGHATLYWYQQILGQGPKLLIQFQNNGVVDDSQLPKDRFSAERLKGVDSTLKIQPAKLEDSAVYLCASSPGVRATNEKLFFGSGTQLSVL.

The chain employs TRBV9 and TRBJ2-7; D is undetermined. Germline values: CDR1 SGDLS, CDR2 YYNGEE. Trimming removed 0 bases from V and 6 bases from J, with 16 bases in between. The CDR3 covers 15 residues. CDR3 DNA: TGTGCCAGCAGCGTAGACTCTTCGCTAGAGCGCGAGCAGTACTTC. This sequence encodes CASSVDSSLEREQYF. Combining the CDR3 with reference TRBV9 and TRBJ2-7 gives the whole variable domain DSGVTQTPKHLITATGQRVTLRCSPRSGDLSVYWYQQSLDQGLQFLIQYYNGEERAKGNILERFSAQQFPDLHSELNLSSLELGDSALYFCASSVDSSLEREQYFGPGTRLTVT.

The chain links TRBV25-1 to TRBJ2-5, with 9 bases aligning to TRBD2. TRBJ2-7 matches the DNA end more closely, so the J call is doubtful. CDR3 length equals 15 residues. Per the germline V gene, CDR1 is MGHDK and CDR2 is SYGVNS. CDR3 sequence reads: CASSDGGAGGSEQYF. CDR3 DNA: TGTGCCAGCTCCGATGGGGGAGCGGGAGGATCCGAGCAGTACTTC.

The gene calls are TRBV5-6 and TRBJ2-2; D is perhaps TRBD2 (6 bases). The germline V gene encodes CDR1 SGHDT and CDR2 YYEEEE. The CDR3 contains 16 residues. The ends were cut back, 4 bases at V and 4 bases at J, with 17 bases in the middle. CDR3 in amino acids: CASSPPGGASTGELFF. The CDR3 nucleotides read TGTGCCAGCAGCCCCCCAGGCGGGGCGAGCACCGGGGAGCTGTTTTTT.

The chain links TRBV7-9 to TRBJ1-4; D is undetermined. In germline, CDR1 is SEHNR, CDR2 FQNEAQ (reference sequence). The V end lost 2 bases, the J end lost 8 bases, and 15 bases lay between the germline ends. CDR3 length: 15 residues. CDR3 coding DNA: TGTGCCAGCAGCTTACTCTCCAGAAGAAAAGAAAAACTGTTTTTT. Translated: CASSLLSRRKEKLFF.

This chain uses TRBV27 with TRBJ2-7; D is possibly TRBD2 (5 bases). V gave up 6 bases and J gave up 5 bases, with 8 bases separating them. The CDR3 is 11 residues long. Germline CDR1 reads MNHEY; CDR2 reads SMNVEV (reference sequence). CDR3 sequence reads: CASRLLDEQYF. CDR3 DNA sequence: TGTGCCAGCAGGTTACTAGACGAGCAGTACTTC.

The CDR3 DNA sequence: TGCGCCAGCAGTGATTGGGAGGGATACGAGCAGTACTTC. Its protein is CASSDWEGYEQYF. The J gene is TRBJ2-7, the V gene TRBV10-2; TRBD2 agrees at 7 bases. Unmatched junction bases numbered 3, after V lost 3 bases and J lost 4 bases. The CDR3 runs to 13 residues. Germline V gene sequence: CDR1 WSHSY, CDR2 SAAADI.

This CDR3 reads CASSEVAGGIGTGELFF. CDR3 DNA: TGTGCCAGCAGTGAAGTTGCGGGGGGAATCGGCACCGGGGAGCTGTTTTTT. The genes are TRBV2 and TRBJ2-2, with 8 bases identical to TRBD2. J lost 4 bases, V lost 1 base, and 8 bases had no gene match. Germline V lookup: CDR1 SNHLY, CDR2 FYNNEI. CDR3 size: 17 residues.

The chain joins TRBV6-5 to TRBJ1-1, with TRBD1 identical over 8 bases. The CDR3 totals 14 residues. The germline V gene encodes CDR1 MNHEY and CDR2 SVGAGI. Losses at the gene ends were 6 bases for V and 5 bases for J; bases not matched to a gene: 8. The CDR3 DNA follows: TGTGCCAGCAGAGACCAGGGGGCTCGGACTGAAGCTTTCTTT. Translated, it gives CASRDQGARTEAFF.

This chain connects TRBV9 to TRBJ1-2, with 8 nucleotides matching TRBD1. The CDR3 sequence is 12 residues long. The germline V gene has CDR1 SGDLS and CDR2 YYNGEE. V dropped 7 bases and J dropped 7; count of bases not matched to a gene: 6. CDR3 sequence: CASSQGARGYTF. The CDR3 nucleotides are TGTGCCAGCTCCCAGGGGGCGCGTGGCTACACCTTC.

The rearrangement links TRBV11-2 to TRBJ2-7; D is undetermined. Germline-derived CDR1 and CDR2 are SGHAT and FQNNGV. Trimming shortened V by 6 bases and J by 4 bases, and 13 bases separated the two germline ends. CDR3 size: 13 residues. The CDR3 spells CASRQTPRYEQYF. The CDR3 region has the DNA TGTGCCAGCAGACAGACCCCACGGTACGAGCAGTACTTC.

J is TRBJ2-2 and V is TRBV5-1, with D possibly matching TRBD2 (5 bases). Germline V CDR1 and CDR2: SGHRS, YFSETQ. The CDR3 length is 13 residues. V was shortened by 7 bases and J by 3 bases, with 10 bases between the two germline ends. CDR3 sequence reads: CASSRADTGELFF. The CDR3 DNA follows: TGCGCCAGCTCGCGGGCTGACACCGGGGAGCTGTTTTTT.

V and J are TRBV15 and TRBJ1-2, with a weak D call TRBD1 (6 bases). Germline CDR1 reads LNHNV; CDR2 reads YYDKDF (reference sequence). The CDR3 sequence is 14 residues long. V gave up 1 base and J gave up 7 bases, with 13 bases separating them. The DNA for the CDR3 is TGTGCCACCAGCAGAGGTGGGGGGGCAGGTGGCTACACCTTC. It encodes CATSRGGGAGGYTF.

The CDR3 nucleotides are TGTGCCAGCATCCAATTCCGGGACAGGGGCAATGGCTACACCTTC. It is translated as CASIQFRDRGNGYTF. The chain recombines TRBV28 with TRBJ1-2, with 10 nucleotides matching TRBD1. Trimming cost V 7 bases and J 6 bases; bases outside gene matches: 11. CDR3 size: 15 residues. The germline CDR1 and CDR2 sequences are MDHEN and SYDVKM.

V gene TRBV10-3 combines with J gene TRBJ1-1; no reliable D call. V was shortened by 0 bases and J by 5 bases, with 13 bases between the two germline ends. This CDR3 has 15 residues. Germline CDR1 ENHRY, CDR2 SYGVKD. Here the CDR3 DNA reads TGTGCCATCAGTGAGTCGGGCCCCCCCGTTACTGAAGCTTTCTTT. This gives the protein CAISESGPPVTEAFF.

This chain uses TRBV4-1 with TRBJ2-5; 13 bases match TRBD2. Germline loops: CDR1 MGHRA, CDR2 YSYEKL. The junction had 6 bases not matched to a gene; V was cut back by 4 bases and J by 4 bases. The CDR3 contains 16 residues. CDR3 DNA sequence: TGCGCCAGCAGCCCTGGACTAGCGGGGGTCGGAGAGACCCAGTACTTC. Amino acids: CASSPGLAGVGETQYF.

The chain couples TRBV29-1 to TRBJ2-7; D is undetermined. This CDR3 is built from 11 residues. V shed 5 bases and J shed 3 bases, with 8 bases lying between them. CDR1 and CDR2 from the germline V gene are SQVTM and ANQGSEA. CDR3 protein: CSVRGDYEQYF. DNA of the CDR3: TGCAGCGTTCGTGGAGACTACGAGCAGTACTTC.

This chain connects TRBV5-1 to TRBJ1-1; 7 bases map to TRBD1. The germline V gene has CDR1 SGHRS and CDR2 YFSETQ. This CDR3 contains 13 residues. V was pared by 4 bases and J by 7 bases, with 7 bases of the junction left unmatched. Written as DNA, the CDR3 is TGCGCCAGCAGCCCGACAGGGAACGGTGAAGCTTTCTTT. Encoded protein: CASSPTGNGEAFF.

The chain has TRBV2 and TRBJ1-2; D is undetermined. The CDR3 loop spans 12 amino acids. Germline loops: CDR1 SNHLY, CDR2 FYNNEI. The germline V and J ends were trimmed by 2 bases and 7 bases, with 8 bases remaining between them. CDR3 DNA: TGTGCCAGCAGTGAAAGCACGGGTGGCTACACCTTC. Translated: CASSESTGGYTF.

The DNA for the CDR3 is TGTGCCAGCGGGAGGCAGGGGGACACTCAGCCCCAGCATTTT. Amino acid sequence: CASGRQGDTQPQHF. The chain is built from TRBV2 and TRBJ1-5; TRBD1 aligns across 7 bases. Germline V lookup: CDR1 SNHLY, CDR2 FYNNEI. The CDR3 extends over 14 amino acids. Trimming at V came to 8 bases and at J to 6 bases, leaving 10 bases not matched to a gene.